One and the same sample provided the 16 T cell receptor beta chains below, sequenced in a study of response to subunit inactivated influenza vaccine. In TCRdb, the RT-PCR reads were re-called with MiXCR into one record per CDR3 protein. The sample includes about 700,000 distinct CDR3 sequences, 14% of them seen just once. This sample comprised PBMCs from blood, obtained roughly 15 days before vaccination. These receptors were collected from a man in his fifties who received an inactivated influenza vaccine.

The chain recombines TRBV20-1 with TRBJ2-7; TRBD2 agrees at 12 bases. CDR1 DFQATT and CDR2 SNEGSKA come from the germline V gene (reference sequence). The junction had 4 bases not matched to a gene; V was cut back by 0 bases and J by 1 base. The CDR3 has 16 amino acids. The CDR3 region is CSARDALAGGSYEQYF. DNA for the CDR3: TGCAGTGCTAGAGATGCACTAGCGGGAGGTTCCTACGAGCAGTACTTC.

This clonotype was recorded a few times. J is TRBJ2-1 and V is TRBV9; perhaps TRBD1 as D (5 bases). The germline CDR1 and CDR2 sequences are SGDLS and YYNGEE. The V end lost 3 bases, the J end lost 0 bases, and 34 bases lay between the germline ends. The CDR3 runs 23 residues. The CDR3 here is CASSAPTILVGRDPVDSYNEQFF. The CDR3 DNA reads as TGTGCCAGCAGCGCCCCGACGATCCTCGTAGGCAGGGATCCGGTTGACTCCTACAATGAGCAGTTCTTC.

Many counts were recorded for this clonotype. The chain links TRBV5-1 to TRBJ1-1; tentatively, D is TRBD1 (6 bases). The CDR3 totals 15 residues. Germline V gene data show CDR1 as SGHRS and CDR2 as YFSETQ. V lost 4 bases and J 3 bases, leaving 16 bases between the germline ends. The CDR3 nucleotides read TGCGCCAGCAGCGGGGGGACATCCTCCGACACTGAAGCTTTCTTT. It translates to CASSGGTSSDTEAFF.

In its sample, this clonotype was seen a few times. The gene calls are TRBV3-1 and TRBJ2-4, with 8 positions matching TRBD1. V dropped 2 bases and J dropped 8; count of bases not matched to a gene: 5. Germline V gene lookup returns CDR1 LGHDT and CDR2 YNNKEL (reference sequence). This CDR3 is built from 14 residues. Here the CDR3 DNA reads TGTGCCAGCAGCCAAACGACAGGGGCGCACATTCAGTACTTC. Its translation is CASSQTTGAHIQYF.

This clonotype was seen a few times. The genes are TRBV2 and TRBJ2-3; the D is unclear. Germline lookup yields CDR1 SNHLY and CDR2 FYNNEI. Trimming shortened V by 4 bases and J by 6 bases, and 8 bases separated the two germline ends. This CDR3 spans 12 amino acids. This chain's CDR3 is CASSGWLDTQYF. CDR3 nucleotides: TGTGCCAGCAGTGGATGGTTGGATACGCAGTATTTT.

The chain recombines TRBV6-2 or TRBV6-3 with TRBJ2-5, with D perhaps given as TRBD1 or TRBD2 (5 bases each). The CDR3 is made up of 14 amino acids. V shed 2 bases and J shed 7 bases, with 14 bases lying between them. Germline V gene lookup returns CDR1 MNHEY and CDR2 SVGEGT. In DNA form, the CDR3 reads TGTGCCAGCAGTTACCTCTCGACTGGGGGGACCCAGTACTTC. It specifies CASSYLSTGGTQYF.

This clonotype was seen many times. The genes are TRBV7-6 and TRBJ2-5; D assignment may be TRBD1 or TRBD2 (6 bases each). Looked up from germline, CDR1 is SGHVS and CDR2 is FNYEAQ. The CDR3 loop spans 14 amino acids. Trimming left V 5 bases short and J 5 bases short, with 15 bases between. The CDR3 nucleotides read TGTGCCAGCAGCAGTATAGGGGGGCCGGAGACCCAGTACTTC. This sequence encodes CASSSIGGPETQYF.

V and J are TRBV7-9 and TRBJ2-3; 13 positions match TRBD2. CDR1 is SEHNR, CDR2 FQNEAQ, per germline (reference sequence). V was pared by 3 bases and J by 6 bases, with 6 bases of the junction left unmatched. The length of the CDR3 is 16 residues. CDR3 bases: TGTGCCAGCAGCTTGACCCCACTAGCGGGAGGGGATACGCAGTATTTT. Amino acids: CASSLTPLAGGDTQYF.

This clonotype came up a few times. The CDR3 nucleotides read TGCGCCAGCGGCAGGGGGGGGGACTACAATGAGCAGTTCTTC. The encoded protein is CASGRGGDYNEQFF. This sequence joins TRBV5-1 and TRBJ2-1; D tentatively reads TRBD1 or TRBD2 (7 bases each). This CDR3 comprises 14 residues. The V and J ends lost 7 bases and 3 bases respectively, with 14 bases between them. CDR1 is SGHRS and CDR2 is YFSETQ in the germline V gene.

The J gene is TRBJ2-1, the V gene TRBV9; 10 nucleotides agree with TRBD2. Trimming cost V 0 bases and J 7 bases; bases outside gene matches: 7. The CDR3 contains 16 residues. Per the germline V gene, CDR1 is SGDLS and CDR2 is YYNGEE. CDR3 DNA sequence: TGTGCCAGCAGCGTAGGAATAGCGGGGGGAGAGAATGAGCAGTTCTTC. Amino acid sequence: CASSVGIAGGENEQFF.

The table lists this clonotype with a few counts. This chain connects TRBV7-8 to TRBJ2-7, with 8 bases identical to TRBD2. The CDR3 is 15 residues long. Germline lookup yields CDR1 SGHVS and CDR2 FQNEAQ. Trimming at V came to 0 bases and at J to 2 bases, leaving 3 bases not matched to a gene. This CDR3 is CASSLAHSGAYEQYF. CDR3 DNA sequence: TGTGCCAGCAGCTTAGCGCATAGCGGGGCCTACGAGCAGTACTTC.

This clonotype was picked up a small number of times. The chain recombines TRBV20-1 with TRBJ1-5, with D tentatively TRBD1 (5 bases). Deletions cut 0 bases from V and 4 bases from J, with 16 bases between. Germline CDR1 and CDR2: DFQATT and SNEGSKA (reference sequence). This CDR3 has 16 residues. The CDR3 coding sequence is TGCAGTGCTAGAGATGGGGCCGTCCCAGAGAATCAGCCCCAGCATTTT. Translating gives CSARDGAVPENQPQHF.

This clonotype has only a few counts. The chain combines TRBV7-9 with TRBJ1-2; 9 bases fit TRBD1. The germline V gene has CDR1 SEHNR and CDR2 FQNEAQ (reference sequence). The V and J ends lost 7 bases and 2 bases, in that order; junction bases with no gene match: 11. The CDR3 sequence is 16 residues long. The CDR3 spells CASKGQGVKRNYGYTF. For the CDR3, the DNA is TGTGCCAGCAAGGGACAGGGTGTGAAGAGAAACTATGGCTACACCTTC.

The sample holds a few counts of this clonotype. This rearrangement joins TRBV12-3 or TRBV12-4 to TRBJ1-3; TRBD1 agrees at 8 bases. This CDR3 has 14 residues. Germline trimming cut 7 bases from V and 2 bases from J; bases unmatched to any gene: 4. The CDR3 DNA reads as TGTGCCAGCACCAGGACAGGGCCTGGAAACACCATATATTTT. It translates to CASTRTGPGNTIYF.

This clonotype occurred many times. The genes are TRBV12-3 or TRBV12-4 and TRBJ2-1, with TRBD1 matching over 8 bases. CDR3 length equals 11 residues. V gave up 5 bases and J gave up 12 bases; unmatched junction bases: 3. The CDR3 is CASSQDRGQFF. The CDR3 bases are TGTGCCAGCAGTCAAGACAGGGGGCAGTTCTTC.

This clonotype was picked up a small number of times. The chain recombines TRBV5-1 with TRBJ2-3; TRBD2 matches 7 bases. Germline CDR1 and CDR2: SGHRS and YFSETQ. Germline trimming cut 1 base from V and 3 bases from J; bases unmatched to any gene: 8. The CDR3 covers 16 residues. The CDR3 coding sequence is TGCGCCAGCAGCTTGAGCCCTGGGGGGGGGACAGATACGCAGTATTTT. As protein: CASSLSPGGGTDTQYF.